This TCR beta chain was recorded in a study of blood T cell repertoires in COVID-19. Study at large: The United States, Italy and Spain provided the acute and convalescent COVID-19 samples. Sample material is recorded as cDNA or gDNA derived from T cells, B-cell-depleted T cells, or PBMCs.

Germline V CDR1 and CDR2: SNHLY, FYNNEI. This CDR3 is built from 12 residues. The V and J ends lost 8 bases and 11 bases, in that order; junction bases with no gene match: 7. In the study's own analysis: Nucleated cell number was recorded as an estimate derived from reference gene primer amplification. The assay was immunoSEQ multiplex PCR, and TCRdb's table has in-frame clones only and misses some. Clone size and V and J calls were adopted from that table, with D and trimming inferred from the DNA. This sample has some 130,000 clones, with almost 70% found just once. The chain links TRBV2 to TRBJ1-2; TRBD1 aligns across 11 bases. The source material was peripheral blood. The TCR was taken from a woman aged 65 to 85 with acute or convalescent COVID-19. CDR3 sequence (DNA): TGTGCCAGCCGGGACAGGGGGTCAGGTTACACCTTC. Amino acids: CASRDRGSGYTF. The variable domain in full, with the rest retrieved from reference TRBV2 and TRBJ1-2, is EPEVTQTPSHQVTQMGQEVILRCVPISNHLYFYWYRQILGQKVEFLVSFYNNEISEKSEIFDDQFSVERPDGSNFTLKIRSTKLEDSAMYFCASRDRGSGYTFGSGTRLTVV.